This section outlines one T cell receptor beta chain sequence together with its context. Only one count was recorded for this clone. There is no known antigen for this receptor. The record has no base qualities; no much larger clone is one base away. This sample is part of a study of blood T cell repertoires in COVID-19 (dated by TCRdb to 2018 to 2021). Describing the broader study: The collaborator samples originated in the United States, Italy and Spain and spanned the acute and convalescent phases of COVID-19. The prospective study material was composed of cDNA or gDNA derived from T cells, B-cell-depleted T cells, or PBMCs. Subjects who had been exposed to COVID-19, were actively infected with it, or had recovered from it provided the deeply sampled blood TCRbeta repertoires that made up the dataset. The repertoires were released in a freely available public database meant as a resource for research on the immune response to SARS-CoV-2. The samples were drawn from the first 160 participants of the ongoing ImmuneRACE study and from 1,254 subjects provided by 6 global collaborators. A de-identified subject ID, COVID-19 status, age in years and sex were almost always included in the sample metadata. Where HLA class I and class II types were available, the types were taken from metadata supplied by the sample provider, not from assay-based typing. The paper's findings and limits, for the study overall: Clinical and demographic metadata were provided uncurated, with the amount varying by source and participant.

TCRbeta CDR3 regions were amplified from genomic DNA by means of the immunoSEQ Assay, a bias-controlled multiplex PCR. Concerning the study's data processing: Nucleated cell counts per sample were estimated from amplification of reference gene primers within the assay. Sequence reads were collapsed and filtered to measure the absolute abundance of every unique TCRbeta CDR3 rearrangement. For each sample, productive Simpson clonality was calculated by taking the square root of Simpson's diversity index across productive rearrangements. The source is immuneACCESS, and TCRdb retained only in-frame sequences with V and J called. Part of the clones is not carried over; for the studies checked, unresolved V genes explain less than half of this, and the remainder is unexplained. From that table come the V and J calls and clone size; the DNA was used to work out D and trimming. This sample comprises around 190,000 clones, more than 80% of them detected only once. The top ten constitute roughly 7% of the sample.

Collaborating institutions collected whole blood in K2EDTA tubes following their own protocols. For TCRbeta analysis, collaborators shipped samples in one of three forms: frozen whole blood, isolated PBMCs, or DNA extracted from either of those sample types. Trimming takes 3 bases from V and 1 base from J, and the germline ends sit 5 bases apart. CDR1 and CDR2, per the germline V gene, are SNHLY and FYNNEI. From the cysteine through the phenylalanine, the CDR3 covers 13 amino acids. Just the 39-base CDR3 DNA is kept, in frame starting at base 1. The chain is assembled from TRBV2 and TRBJ2-3; the D gene is unclear. Sample: peripheral blood. This clonotype originated in a human donor in a cohort sampled during active COVID-19. The DNA sequence is given as TGTGCCAGCAGTGATTCTGGCACAGATACGCAGTATTTT. Its protein product is CASSDSGTDTQYF.